Below are 6 T cell receptor beta chains sequenced from a single sample in a study of T cells after yellow fever vaccination. TCRdb analysed the 5' RACE reads with MiXCR anew, one entry per CDR3 protein. The sample carries about 320,000 distinct CDR3 sequences, approximately 11% recorded once. The sample consisted of CD4+ T cells sorted from PBMCs, taken 45 days after the yellow fever booster vaccination. The receptor set was obtained from a man between 18 and 29 years old who received the YFV17D yellow fever vaccine.

The chain uses TRBV19 and TRBJ1-1; TRBD1 is a possible D gene (6 bases). The length of the CDR3 is 14 residues. Trimming left V 5 bases short and J 7 bases short, with 17 bases between. Germline-derived CDR1 and CDR2 are LNHDA and SQIVND (reference sequence). CDR3 sequence: CASSSGGPPSEAFF. CDR3 coding DNA: TGTGCCAGTAGTTCGGGGGGGCCACCGAGTGAAGCTTTCTTT.

This clonotype has more than one count but fewer than ten. The chain combines TRBV6-2 or TRBV6-3 with TRBJ2-7, with D possibly TRBD2 on 5 matching bases. Germline values: CDR1 MNHEY, CDR2 SVGEGT. Trimming took 7 bases from V and 3 from J, leaving 13 bases between them. CDR3 length equals 13 residues. CDR3 loop: CASTAGDYYEQYV. The DNA of the CDR3 is TGTGCCAGCACCGCTGGTGACTACTACGAGCAGTACGTC.

The CDR3 sequence is CASSPGTGGFVANYGYTF. CDR3 DNA sequence: TGCGCCAGCAGCCCGGGGACAGGGGGTTTCGTAGCTAACTATGGCTACACCTTC. This rearrangement joins TRBV5-1 to TRBJ1-2, with TRBD1 matching over 11 bases. With 4 bases clipped from V and 0 bases from J, the junction kept 11 bases outside the gene matches. CDR1 is SGHRS and CDR2 is YFSETQ in the germline V gene. The CDR3 is 18 residues long.

The V and J genes are TRBV2 and TRBJ1-2; D perhaps matches TRBD1 (6 bases). With 4 bases removed from V and 5 bases from J, the gap between germline ends came to 23 bases. CDR1 and CDR2 from the germline V gene are SNHLY and FYNNEI. This CDR3 spans 17 amino acids. The CDR3: CASSGRRASGGMYGYTF. For the CDR3, the DNA is TGTGCCAGCAGTGGTCGCAGGGCCTCGGGGGGCATGTATGGCTACACCTTC.

In its sample, this clonotype was seen a few times. The chain employs TRBV23-1 and TRBJ1-5; 7 bases map to TRBD1. TRBV23-1 is an open reading frame, and its role is uncertain. This CDR3 region has 17 residues. V was pared by 1 base and J by 0 bases, with 6 bases of the junction left unmatched. CDR3 in amino acids: CASSQYRGEDSNQPQHF. CDR3 in DNA: TGCGCCAGCAGTCAATACAGGGGAGAAGATAGCAATCAGCCCCAGCATTTT.

This clonotype was seen only once. The rearrangement links TRBV3-1 to TRBJ2-1, with TRBD1 matching over 10 bases. Trimming took 0 bases from V and 5 from J; bases not matched to a gene: 7. This CDR3 has 17 residues. Germline assignment: CDR1 LGHDT and CDR2 YNNKEL (reference sequence). This CDR3 reads CASSQEGLGQGHNEQFF. In DNA form, the CDR3 reads TGTGCCAGCAGCCAAGAAGGTCTGGGACAGGGGCACAATGAGCAGTTCTTC.